These 21 T cell receptor beta chains were sequenced from one sample in a study of blood T cell repertoires in COVID-19. TCRdb's table, derived via immunoSEQ multiplex PCR, lists solely in-frame clones and lacks some. This sample has about 440,000 clones, with less than 95% found just once. The sample was PBMCs or T cells enriched from blood (not recorded which). These receptors originate from a man aged 18 to 30 who had recovered from COVID-19.

This chain uses TRBV12-3 or TRBV12-4 with TRBJ1-2; D might be TRBD1 (5 bases). The CDR3 runs to 13 residues. V lost 8 bases to trimming and J lost 6 bases, with 16 bases between them. The chain's CDR3 is CASDSPYDHGYTF. As DNA, the CDR3 is TGTGCCAGCGACAGCCCATATGACCATGGCTACACCTTC.

This chain uses TRBV7-3 with TRBJ2-3, with a tentative D call TRBD2 (6 bases). The CDR3 has 14 residues. The germline V gene has CDR1 SGHTA and CDR2 FQGTGA. The V gene lost 5 bases and the J gene lost 6 bases, with 15 bases spanning the gap. CDR3 in DNA: TGTGCCAGCAGCCTCGGGACTCCCGGGGATACGCAGTATTTT. Its protein product is CASSLGTPGDTQYF.

The chain combines TRBV6-1 with TRBJ1-5, with 7 bases identical to TRBD1. CDR1 is MNHNS, CDR2 SASEGT, per germline. J gave up 5 bases and V 2 bases, and 3 bases lay outside the gene matches. There are 14 residues in the CDR3. The CDR3 DNA is TGTGCCAGCAGTGAAAGGACAGGTGATCAGCCCCAGCATTTT. Residues: CASSERTGDQPQHF.

CDR3 in DNA: TGTGCCATCAGTGAGTCATCCTCCTCTAATGAAAAACTGTTTTTT. Translated: CAISESSSSNEKLFF. The rearrangement links TRBV10-3 to TRBJ1-4; D remains ambiguous. CDR1 and CDR2 (germline): ENHRY, SYGVKD. The CDR3 totals 15 residues. V gave up 0 bases and J gave up 3 bases, with 8 bases separating them.

This chain uses TRBV7-6 with TRBJ1-3; 9 nucleotides agree with TRBD1. With 5 bases clipped from V and 2 bases from J, the junction kept 10 bases outside the gene matches. The CDR3 consists of 17 residues. Germline V lookup: CDR1 SGHVS, CDR2 FNYEAQ. The CDR3 here is CASSPDWTGVTGNTIYF. The CDR3 bases are TGTGCCAGCAGCCCAGACTGGACAGGGGTAACTGGAAACACCATATATTTT.

In its sample, this clone was seen a few times. V and J are TRBV7-9 and TRBJ2-1; D might be TRBD2 (5 bases). Trimming shortened V by 7 bases and J by 1 base, and 8 bases separated the two germline ends. Germline loops: CDR1 SEHNR, CDR2 FQNEAQ (reference sequence). CDR3 length: 13 residues. This CDR3 reads CASTSGSYNEQFF. CDR3 nucleotides: TGTGCCAGCACCAGCGGATCCTACAATGAGCAGTTCTTC.

The V gene is TRBV5-1, the J gene TRBJ2-1, with 7 bases that match TRBD2. The CDR3 runs to 16 residues. The V gene's germline CDR1 is SGHRS and CDR2 YFSETQ. Trimming cost V 1 base and J 0 bases; bases outside gene matches: 4. CDR3 nucleotide sequence: TGCGCCAGCAGCTTGAAAGTAGCGGGCTCCTACAATGAGCAGTTCTTC. It is translated as CASSLKVAGSYNEQFF.

This clone was detected only once. J is TRBJ1-3 and V is TRBV11-2; 7 bases map to TRBD1. The CDR3 runs to 15 residues. V shed 3 bases, J shed 6 bases, and the junction held 8 bases outside the gene matches. Looked up from germline, CDR1 is SGHAT and CDR2 is FQNNGV. CDR3: CASSLEGASENTIYF. The CDR3 DNA reads as TGTGCCAGCAGCTTGGAGGGGGCAAGTGAAAACACCATATATTTT. Full variable domain (missing parts from reference TRBV11-2 and TRBJ1-3): EAGVAQSPRYKIIEKRQSVAFWCNPISGHATLYWYQQILGQGPKLLIQFQNNGVVDDSQLPKDRFSAERLKGVDSTLKIQPAKLEDSAVYLCASSLEGASENTIYFGEGSWLTVV.

This chain links TRBV5-6 with TRBJ2-7, with D tentatively TRBD1 (5 bases). Trimming took off 3 bases at V and 3 bases at J, with 10 bases between the two ends. The length of the CDR3 is 13 residues. Germline CDR1 and CDR2: SGHDT and YYEEEE. The CDR3 region has the DNA TGTGCCAGCAGCTACGTAGGGGACTACGAGCAGTACTTC. It codes for CASSYVGDYEQYF.

The chain recombines TRBV5-5 with TRBJ2-1; a possible D gene is TRBD2 (7 bases). Trimming took off 2 bases at V and 7 bases at J, with 13 bases between the two ends. CDR1 is SGHKS and CDR2 is YYEKEE in the germline V gene (reference sequence). The CDR3 contains 14 residues. The CDR3 DNA reads as TGTGCCAGCAGCTTTGGGGGGGCGACTAATGAGCAGTTCTTC. Protein: CASSFGGATNEQFF. Full variable domain (outside the CDR3, taken from reference TRBV5-5 and TRBJ2-1): DAGVTQSPTHLIKTRGQQVTLRCSPISGHKSVSWYQQVLGQGPQFIFQYYEKEERGRGNFPDRFSARQFPNYSSELNVNALLLGDSALYLCASSFGGATNEQFFGPGTRLTVL.

This chain connects TRBV9 to TRBJ2-3, with TRBD2 as a possible D gene (6 bases). Germline V gene sequence: CDR1 SGDLS, CDR2 YYNGEE. Trimming stripped 7 bases from V and 5 bases from J, with 29 bases between. The CDR3 length is 18 residues. The CDR3 loop is CASRGRLPGEAEVDTQYF. The CDR3 nucleotides read TGTGCCAGCCGGGGGAGGCTTCCGGGAGAGGCGGAGGTAGATACGCAGTATTTT.

The chain carries TRBV19 and TRBJ2-3; 12 positions match TRBD2. The CDR3 totals 16 residues. Trimming cost V 5 bases and J 2 bases; bases outside gene matches: 5. In germline, CDR1 is LNHDA, CDR2 SQIVND (reference sequence). CDR3 sequence (DNA): TGTGCCAGTAGTTCCCGACTAGCGGGAGCCACAGATACGCAGTATTTT. It codes for CASSSRLAGATDTQYF.

The genes are TRBV6-1 and TRBJ2-1, with a possible D match to TRBD2 (6 bases). Between the trimmed V and J ends, which lost 2 bases and 7 bases, there was a span of 18 bases. The CDR3 length is 16 residues. Germline V gene data show CDR1 as MNHNS and CDR2 as SASEGT. The CDR3 sequence: CASSEISGVGGNEQFF. CDR3 DNA sequence: TGTGCCAGCAGTGAAATCTCGGGAGTAGGTGGGAATGAGCAGTTCTTC.

The chain carries TRBV28 and TRBJ1-5, with D unclear. This CDR3 is built from 14 residues. V lost 6 bases and J 7 bases, leaving 16 bases between the germline ends. The V gene's germline CDR1 is MDHEN and CDR2 SYDVKM. CDR3 sequence reads: CASSVEEGWQPQHF. The DNA for the CDR3 is TGTGCCAGCAGCGTCGAAGAGGGTTGGCAGCCCCAGCATTTT.

The J gene is TRBJ2-1, the V gene TRBV2; 7 nucleotides line up with TRBD2. Trimming removed 2 bases from V and 5 bases from J; junction bases left unmatched: 3. Germline CDR1 is SNHLY and CDR2 is FYNNEI. This CDR3 has 14 amino acids. Written as DNA, the CDR3 is TGTGCCAGCAGTGAAATGGGGGGGAACAATGAGCAGTTCTTC. As protein: CASSEMGGNNEQFF.

This chain joins TRBV5-4 and TRBJ1-2; TRBD1 matches at 10 bases. CDR1 SGHNT and CDR2 YYREEE come from the germline V gene (reference sequence). The trim removed 1 base at V and 1 base at J, leaving 4 bases unmatched. The CDR3 sequence is 16 residues long. CDR3 residues: CASSLMGQGINYGYTF. In nucleotides, the CDR3 is TGTGCCAGCAGCTTGATGGGACAGGGGATTAACTATGGCTACACCTTC.

A word on this clone: The germline gene is not matched at one end of the junction; a read error may be the cause. V and J are TRBV7-6 and TRBJ2-3, with 11 bases lining up with TRBD1. The CDR3 totals 11 residues. In germline, CDR1 is SGHVS, CDR2 FNYEAQ. This CDR3 is CASEWTGGVHF. CDR3 coding DNA: TGTGCCAGCGAATGGACAGGGGGCGTCCATTTT.

This chain links TRBV28 with TRBJ2-7; 8 nucleotides align to TRBD1. CDR3 length equals 14 residues. Germline V gene data show CDR1 as MDHEN and CDR2 as SYDVKM. The V and J ends lost 6 bases and 4 bases, in that order; junction bases with no gene match: 8. CDR3 DNA sequence: TGTGCCAGCAGATCACAGGGGGAAGGTTACGAGCAGTACTTC. The encoded protein is CASRSQGEGYEQYF.

The chain has TRBV5-1 and TRBJ2-7; 7 bases agree with TRBD1. The V gene end was trimmed by 4 bases and the J gene end by 7 bases; junction bases not matched to a gene: 17. The germline V gene has CDR1 SGHRS and CDR2 YFSETQ. The CDR3 is 16 amino acids. The CDR3, as DNA: TGCGCCAGCAGCCCAACCGGGACAGCCGCCTCGTGGGAGCAGTACTTC. It codes for CASSPTGTAASWEQYF.

The chain recombines TRBV28 with TRBJ2-1; D perhaps matches TRBD2 (6 bases). Trimming removed 1 base from V and 9 bases from J, with 10 bases in between. Germline loops: CDR1 MDHEN, CDR2 SYDVKM. The CDR3 is made up of 13 amino acids. Here the CDR3 DNA reads TGTGCCAGCAGTTTATATGGGGGAGGTGAGCAGTTCTTC. It translates to CASSLYGGGEQFF.

The V and J genes are TRBV5-1 and TRBJ1-6, with 9 bases fitting TRBD1. J was trimmed by 8 bases and V by 5 bases; bases with no gene match: 17. CDR3 length: 18 residues. Germline CDR1 reads SGHRS; CDR2 reads YFSETQ. The CDR3 loop reads CASSSLTGGSGSHSPLHF. The DNA of the CDR3 is TGCGCCAGCAGTTCTCTTACAGGGGGCTCGGGGAGTCATTCACCCCTCCACTTT.